The clone carrying this TCR beta chain was seen at least ten times. Its antigen remains unknown. Healthy Caucasians, and only they, were the donors. Losses at the gene ends were 5 bases for V and 6 bases for J; bases not matched to a gene: 8. The CDR3 spans 16 residues. The germline V gene encodes CDR1 SGHTA and CDR2 FQGTGA. TCRdb independently ran MiXCR on the 5' RACE reads; one entry per CDR3 protein. The repertoire holds around 140,000 distinct CDR3 sequences, around 3.5% seen once, with 8.1% in the top ten. The data belong to a study of identical twins. Overall study findings and caveats: Modelling underestimated the level of out-of-frame TCR alpha sharing observed in monozygotic twins. Beta clonotypes that were abundant in cord blood contained fewer insertions, a pattern absent from memory repertoires. For zero-insertion analyses, partial confounding could come from invariant MAIT and iNKT cells.

Sequenced material: memory T cells sorted from blood. The rearrangement uses TRBV7-3 and TRBJ2-1; 12 bases map to TRBD2. This clonotype originated in a man aged 18 to 35 in good health. CDR3 in DNA: TGTGCCAGCAGCCACTCTAGCGGGAGGGCTAGCAATGAGCAGTTCTTC. Translation gives CASSHSSGRASNEQFF.